This passage covers 14 T cell receptor beta chains from one sample sequenced in a study of tumor-infiltrating lymphocytes in localized non-small cell lung cancer. The data were produced by immunoSEQ multiplex PCR, yet TCRdb's version contains in-frame clones alone and is incomplete. The repertoire consists of some 15,000 clones, with around 66% occurring once and the leading ten covering roughly 6%. The sequencing input was lung tumor tissue. The source of these receptors is a human donor with non-small cell lung cancer.

This clone has a handful of counts. This chain uses TRBV9 with TRBJ2-5; 7 bases agree with TRBD2. The CDR3 runs to 15 residues. V lost 0 bases and J lost 5; bases outside the gene matches: 7. Germline assignment: CDR1 SGDLS and CDR2 YYNGEE. Here the CDR3 DNA reads TGTGCCAGCAGCGTAGACTCGGGAGCGGGGGAGACCCAGTACTTC. Translating gives CASSVDSGAGETQYF.

J is TRBJ1-5 and V is TRBV5-6; D is unresolved. Germline loops: CDR1 SGHDT, CDR2 YYEEEE. V was pared by 4 bases and J by 5 bases, with 13 bases between. The CDR3 spans 14 residues. CDR3 sequence reads: CASSLGLTDQPQHF. The CDR3 DNA reads TGTGCCAGCAGCCTTGGGTTAACGGATCAGCCCCAGCATTTT.

This chain joins TRBV11-2 and TRBJ1-1; no clear D. Germline CDR1 reads SGHAT; CDR2 reads FQNNGV. Between the trimmed V and J ends, which lost 0 bases and 10 bases, there was a span of 6 bases. The CDR3 runs 11 residues. CDR3 amino acids: CASSLEGPAFF. CDR3 bases: TGTGCCAGCAGCTTAGAGGGTCCAGCTTTCTTT.

The chain combines TRBV30 with TRBJ1-1; D remains ambiguous. The V gene lost 0 bases and the J gene lost 3 bases, with 17 bases spanning the gap. Per germline, CDR1 GTSNPN and CDR2 SVGIG (reference sequence). This CDR3 region has 16 residues. Here the CDR3 reads CAWSVGTLPGDTEAFF. Written as DNA, the CDR3 is TGTGCCTGGAGTGTAGGTACACTACCCGGGGACACTGAAGCTTTCTTT.

The chain joins TRBV7-2 to TRBJ2-3; 8 nucleotides align to TRBD2. The CDR3 is 14 residues long. J was trimmed by 1 base and V by 5 bases; bases with no gene match: 2. Germline V gene lookup returns CDR1 SGHTA and CDR2 FQGNSA. The DNA of the CDR3 is TGTGCCAGCAGCCGAGCGGGAGGCACAGATACGCAGTATTTT. This codes for CASSRAGGTDTQYF.

This chain uses TRBV6-5 with TRBJ1-2; the D gene is possibly TRBD1 (5 bases). This CDR3 has 16 residues. Between the trimmed V and J ends, which lost 2 bases and 6 bases, there was a span of 19 bases. CDR1 and CDR2 from the germline V gene are MNHEY and SVGAGI. CDR3 loop: CASSYSPGTHRDGYTF. The CDR3, as DNA: TGTGCCAGCAGTTACAGCCCCGGGACCCACCGGGATGGCTACACCTTC.

The chain uses TRBV18 and TRBJ2-2; maybe TRBD1 (6 bases). V was pared by 6 bases and J by 4 bases, with 15 bases between. The CDR3 sequence is 15 residues long. The V gene's germline CDR1 is KGHSH and CDR2 LQKENI. CDR3 region: CASSPRQAGTGELFF. The DNA for the CDR3 is TGTGCCAGCTCTCCTAGACAGGCCGGCACCGGGGAGCTGTTTTTT.

The chain joins TRBV2 to TRBJ2-4; D gene ambiguous. CDR3 size: 14 residues. Germline values: CDR1 SNHLY, CDR2 FYNNEI. V was shortened by 8 bases and J by 9 bases, with 20 bases between the two germline ends. In nucleotides, the CDR3 is TGTGCCAGCTGTAGGCAGGCAAGCGATAGCATTCAGTACTTC. It codes for CASCRQASDSIQYF.

The CDR3 DNA is TGTGCCAGCAGTGATAGGGTAAGGACTGAAGCTTTCTTT. Its protein product is CASSDRVRTEAFF. The V and J genes are TRBV6-5 and TRBJ1-1; D not resolved. The germline CDR1 and CDR2 sequences are MNHEY and SVGAGI. The CDR3 is made up of 13 amino acids. V shed 5 bases and J shed 5 bases, with 12 bases lying between them.

This clone has only one observation. The V call is TRBV27, the J call TRBJ2-7; 8 nucleotides agree with TRBD2. Unmatched junction bases numbered 10, after V lost 6 bases and J lost 3 bases. CDR1 is MNHEY and CDR2 is SMNVEV in the germline V gene (reference sequence). The CDR3 length is 15 residues. This chain's CDR3 is CASSREGEQGYEQYF. CDR3 DNA: TGTGCCAGCAGCCGGGAGGGAGAACAGGGCTACGAGCAGTACTTC.

The chain carries TRBV2 and TRBJ1-4; 8 bases match TRBD1. There are 15 residues in the CDR3. The J segment lost 2 bases and the V segment lost 7 bases, leaving 6 bases of the junction unmatched. Germline V gene data show CDR1 as SNHLY and CDR2 as FYNNEI. The CDR3 reads CASTNSGGTNEKLFF. The CDR3 nucleotides read TGTGCCAGCACTAACTCAGGGGGCACTAATGAAAAACTGTTTTTT.

This rearrangement joins TRBV11-2 to TRBJ2-5; D perhaps matches TRBD2 (6 bases). Germline assignment: CDR1 SGHAT and CDR2 FQNNGV. The CDR3 runs 15 residues. Trimming pared 0 bases from V and 5 bases from J, leaving 13 bases between. The CDR3: CASSLDGGQGETQYF. CDR3 in DNA: TGTGCCAGCAGCTTAGATGGAGGGCAGGGTGAGACCCAGTACTTC. The entire variable domain, with the rest obtained from reference TRBV11-2 and TRBJ2-5, is as follows: EAGVAQSPRYKIIEKRQSVAFWCNPISGHATLYWYQQILGQGPKLLIQFQNNGVVDDSQLPKDRFSAERLKGVDSTLKIQPAKLEDSAVYLCASSLDGGQGETQYFGPGTRLLVL.

Only a few counts were recorded for this clone. This rearrangement joins TRBV18 to TRBJ2-3; D is unclear. Germline V gene sequence: CDR1 KGHSH, CDR2 LQKENI. The CDR3 totals 15 residues. V lost 3 bases and J lost 2, with 12 bases in between. The DNA of the CDR3 is TGTGCCAGCTCACCTTTCCAAGGTAACACAGATACGCAGTATTTT. Translated: CASSPFQGNTDTQYF.

The chain is built from TRBV7-2 and TRBJ2-5; possible D gene TRBD2, 7 bases. V shed 5 bases and J shed 5 bases, with 21 bases lying between them. The CDR3 is 16 residues long. The germline V gene has CDR1 SGHTA and CDR2 FQGNSA. In DNA form, the CDR3 reads TGTGCCAGCAGCATCGTATCAGGGGCGCGGGGGGAGACCCAGTACTTC. It specifies CASSIVSGARGETQYF.